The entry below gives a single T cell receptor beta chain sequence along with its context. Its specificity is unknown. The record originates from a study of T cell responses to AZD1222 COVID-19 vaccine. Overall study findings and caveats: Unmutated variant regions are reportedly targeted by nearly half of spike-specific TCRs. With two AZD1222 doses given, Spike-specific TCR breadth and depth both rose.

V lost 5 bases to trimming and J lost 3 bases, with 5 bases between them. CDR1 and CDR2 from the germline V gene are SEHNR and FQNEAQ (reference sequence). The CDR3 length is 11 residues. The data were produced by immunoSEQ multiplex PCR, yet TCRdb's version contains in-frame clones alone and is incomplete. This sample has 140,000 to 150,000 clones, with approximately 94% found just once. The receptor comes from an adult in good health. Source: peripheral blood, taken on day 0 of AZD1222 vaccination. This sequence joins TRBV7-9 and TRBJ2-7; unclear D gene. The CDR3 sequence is CASSRNYEQYF. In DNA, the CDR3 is TGTGCCAGCAGCCGAAACTACGAGCAGTACTTC.